Listed below are T cell receptor beta chains from one sample, sequenced in a study of control samples from healthy donors and cancer patients. The table came from immunoSEQ multiplex PCR; TCRdb's copy has only in-frame clones and leaves some out. The table lists around 90,000 clones, about 89% of them singletons. Sequencing was performed on blood. These receptors all come from a man between 25 and 39 years old in good health. The CDR3 runs from the conserved cysteine through the conserved F or W. The D gene is left open where the match is weak. Some rows have no size entry. The others give once, few or many, or a class for an expanded clone.

clone size | D gene | J gene | V gene | CDR3 protein | CDR3 DNA
few | . | TRBJ1-1 | TRBV18 | CASSLEVTEAFF | TGTGCCAGCTCACTAGAGGTCACTGAAGCTTTCTTT
. | . | TRBJ2-5 | TRBV7-7 | CASSSSGEGQTQYF | TGTGCTAGCAGCTCCTCGGGAGAGGGGCAGACCCAGTACTTC
. | . | TRBJ1-6 | TRBV6-5 | CASSYSGQYNSPLHF | TGTGCCAGCAGTTACTCTGGACAGTATAATTCACCCCTCCACTTT
. | TRBD2 | TRBJ2-2 | TRBV9 | CASSASRTSGDTGELFF | TGTGCCAGCAGCGCGTCCCGGACTAGCGGGGACACCGGGGAGCTGTTTTTT
once | . | TRBJ1-2 | TRBV10-3 | CAISEQGSPHYGYTF | TGTGCCATCAGTGAACAGGGAAGCCCGCACTATGGCTACACCTTC
. | . | TRBJ2-7 | TRBV3-1/TRBV3-2 | CASSPWPTYEQYF | TGTGCCAGCAGCCCCTGGCCGACCTACGAGCAGTACTTC
. | TRBD1 | TRBJ2-3 | TRBV3-1/TRBV3-2 | CASSRGQPYEFTDTQYF | TGTGCCAGCAGCCGGGGACAGCCGTACGAGTTCACAGATACGCAGTATTTT
. | . | TRBJ1-2 | TRBV3-1/TRBV3-2 | CASSVRGYDGYTF | TGTGCCAGCAGCGTCAGAGGCTATGATGGCTACACCTTC
. | . | TRBJ1-5 | TRBV20-1 | CSASSGPLSNQPQHF | TGCAGTGCCAGTTCTGGTCCGCTTAGCAATCAGCCCCAGCATTTT
. | TRBD1 | TRBJ1-4 | TRBV6-5 | CASSTGGPTNEKLFF | TGTGCCAGCAGCACAGGGGGCCCCACTAATGAAAAACTGTTTTTT
. | . | TRBJ1-2 | TRBV2 | CASSVTVGYTF | TGTGCCAGCAGTGTTACTGTCGGCTACACCTTC
. | TRBD1 | TRBJ1-2 | TRBV9 | CASSVGGQNTGYGYTF | TGTGCCAGCAGCGTAGGGGGACAGAATACCGGCTATGGCTACACCTTC
few | . | TRBJ2-5 | TRBV5-6 | CASSLGGTKETQYF | TGTGCCAGCAGCTTGGGGGGTACTAAAGAGACCCAGTACTTC
few | . | TRBJ2-5 | TRBV30 | CAWSAGSESETQYF | TGTGCCTGGAGTGCAGGGTCGGAGAGCGAGACCCAGTACTTC
. | . | TRBJ2-2 | TRBV3-1/TRBV3-2 | CASSQEKGGELFF | TGTGCCAGCAGCCAAGAAAAGGGCGGGGAGCTGTTTTTT
. | . | TRBJ1-1 | TRBV5-1 | CASSPETVRMNTEAFF | TGCGCCAGCAGCCCTGAGACAGTACGGATGAACACTGAAGCTTTCTTT
. | . | TRBJ1-2 | TRBV19 | CASAYTAIYGYTF | TGTGCCTCCGCCTACACAGCGATCTATGGCTACACCTTC
. | TRBD1 | TRBJ1-2 | TRBV7-9 | CASSPTGGNGYTF | TGTGCCAGCAGCCCCACAGGGGGGAATGGCTACACCTTC
once | TRBD2 | TRBJ2-2 | TRBV6-1 | CASSEDSGGAGELFF | TGTGCCAGCAGTGAAGACAGCGGGGGGGCCGGGGAGCTGTTTTTT
. | TRBD1 | TRBJ1-6 | TRBV4-1 | CASSPGGFNSPLHF | TGCGCCAGCAGCCCAGGGGGCTTTAATTCACCCCTCCACTTT
. | . | TRBJ2-3 | TRBV5-4 | CASSFGGTQYF | TGTGCCAGCAGCTTCGGTGGTACGCAGTATTTT
. | . | TRBJ1-2 | TRBV10-1 | CASSESQKNRPLFYGYTF | TGCGCCAGCAGTGAGTCCCAAAAAAACAGGCCCTTATTCTATGGCTACACCTTC
. | . | TRBJ1-6 | TRBV27 | CASTGQYNSPLHF | TGTGCCAGCACAGGACAATATAATTCACCCCTCCACTTT